These 27 T cell receptor beta chains share one sample of origin, sequenced in a study of human T cells and chemical hapten exposure (dated by TCRdb to about 2021). Read against the paper, the sample's time point label means: pre-sensitization, week 0. The treatment or condition label on this specimen signifies: therapeutic diphenylcyclopropenone sensitization with weekly scalp DPC. The library came from RACE. TCRdb names NextSeq 500 as the instrument used. TCRdb ran its own pipeline on the public reads, namely fastp trimming at Q25 and MiXCR clone calling, and kept in-frame beta chains. CDR3 protein duplicates are merged, each entry listing the most common genes and DNA. The sample table shows around 300,000 distinct CDR3 sequences, and approximately 7.5% are seen once. The ten largest make up 1.2% of the sample. The material was whole blood, obtained in connection with sensitization to the hapten diphenylcyclopropenone (DPC). Receptors originate from a man between 18 and 29 years old with alopecia areata. Some clones in this sample may be carry-over from other donors' samples.

The chain uses TRBV28 and TRBJ2-7; 9 bases agree with TRBD1. The V gene end was trimmed by 5 bases and the J gene end by 3 bases; junction bases not matched to a gene: 8. Looked up from germline, CDR1 is MDHEN and CDR2 is SYDVKM. CDR3 length: 15 amino acids. CDR3 sequence: CASSKPGQGGYEQYF. In nucleotides, the CDR3 is TGTGCCAGCAGTAAACCGGGACAGGGAGGCTACGAGCAGTACTTC.

This clonotype was seen more than once but under ten times. This chain links TRBV12-3 or TRBV12-4 with TRBJ2-3, with D tentatively TRBD1 (5 bases). The CDR3 loop spans 14 amino acids. Trimming stripped 3 bases from V and 2 bases from J, with 9 bases between. CDR3 DNA sequence: TGTGCCAGCAGTTTTTACAGGCACACAGATACGCAGTATTTT. Translated: CASSFYRHTDTQYF.

This clonotype turned up a few times. The gene calls are TRBV12-3 or TRBV12-4 and TRBJ2-3, with D perhaps matching TRBD2 (5 bases). V lost 1 base and J 0 bases, leaving 11 bases between the germline ends. This CDR3 is 16 amino acids long. CDR3 region: CASSLVASSSTDTQYF. CDR3 nucleotide sequence: TGTGCCAGCAGTTTAGTCGCTAGCTCTAGCACAGATACGCAGTATTTT.

The V gene is TRBV12-3 or TRBV12-4, the J gene TRBJ2-5, with D uncertain. Trimming took 8 bases from V and 7 from J, leaving 20 bases between them. The CDR3 covers 14 residues. The CDR3 coding sequence is TGTGCCAGCGGTGGGCCGCTAGAAATTGTGACCCAGTACTTC. Translation gives CASGGPLEIVTQYF.

The rearrangement joins TRBV7-2 to TRBJ1-2; TRBD1 matches at 7 bases. CDR3 length: 16 residues. CDR1 and CDR2 from the germline V gene are SGHTA and FQGNSA. V shed 2 bases, J shed 4 bases, and the junction held 10 bases outside the gene matches. In DNA, the CDR3 is TGTGCCAGCAGCTTACCAGGGGGTAGACAGTTCTATGGCTACACCTTC. Its translation: CASSLPGGRQFYGYTF.

There are many counts of this clonotype. The CDR3 DNA sequence: TGCAGCGGTAGGCTGGGGAGTGCAACTAATGAAAAACTGTTTTTT. The encoded protein is CSGRLGSATNEKLFF. The chain joins TRBV29-1 to TRBJ1-4; D unresolved. Trimming stripped 7 bases from V and 0 bases from J, with 15 bases between. The CDR3 runs 15 residues. The V gene's germline CDR1 is SQVTM and CDR2 ANQGSEA.

This clonotype was observed at least ten times. This CDR3 reads CASSQEGAAPGSVSPLHF. Written as DNA, the CDR3 is TGCGCCAGCAGCCAAGAAGGGGCAGCCCCCGGGAGTGTTTCACCCCTCCACTTT. V usage is TRBV4-3 and J usage is TRBJ1-6, with D perhaps matching TRBD1 (5 bases). Between the trimmed V and J ends, which lost 0 bases and 9 bases, there was a span of 21 bases. CDR1 is LGHNA and CDR2 is YSLEER in the germline V gene. The CDR3 extends over 18 amino acids.

The chain has TRBV2 and TRBJ2-1; possibly TRBD1 for D (6 bases). CDR1 SNHLY and CDR2 FYNNEI come from the germline V gene. V dropped 7 bases and J dropped 1 base, with 11 bases sitting between them. The CDR3 totals 14 residues. The CDR3 DNA reads TGTGCCAGCATTGCAGGGACATCCTACAATGAGCAGTTCTTC. Protein product: CASIAGTSYNEQFF.

V is TRBV10-3 and J is TRBJ2-3; D gene uncertain. CDR3 length equals 16 residues. Germline lookup yields CDR1 ENHRY and CDR2 SYGVKD. V dropped 5 bases and J dropped 0 bases, with 15 bases sitting between them. The CDR3 loop reads CAISPLPMGSTDTQYF. CDR3 DNA sequence: TGTGCCATCAGTCCCCTCCCCATGGGTAGCACAGATACGCAGTATTTT.

There are many counts of this clonotype. The chain carries TRBV29-1 and TRBJ2-4; unclear D gene. Germline CDR1 reads SQVTM; CDR2 reads ANQGSEA. This CDR3 spans 13 amino acids. Trimming pared 4 bases from V and 9 bases from J, leaving 16 bases between. The CDR3 sequence is CSVGSTLVGIQYF. The CDR3 DNA reads TGCAGCGTTGGGTCAACTCTCGTGGGCATTCAGTACTTC.

This clonotype was picked up many times. J is TRBJ2-3 and V is TRBV4-1, with 8 bases lining up with TRBD2. V lost 4 bases, J lost 6 bases, and 12 bases stayed unmatched. The germline V gene encodes CDR1 MGHRA and CDR2 YSYEKL. This CDR3 is built from 16 residues. CDR3 region: CASSLGIAGSGDTQYF. The CDR3 nucleotides read TGCGCCAGCAGCCTTGGAATAGCGGGATCGGGGGATACGCAGTATTTT.

This clonotype was seen many times. The rearrangement links TRBV6-1 to TRBJ1-5, with D possibly TRBD1 on 5 matching bases. Per germline, CDR1 MNHNS and CDR2 SASEGT. Trimming stripped 8 bases from V and 3 bases from J, with 11 bases between. The CDR3 is 13 amino acids. The CDR3 nucleotides are TGTGCCAGCGTTGGACAAATCAATCAGCCCCAGCATTTT. This encodes CASVGQINQPQHF.

Many counts were recorded for this clonotype. The chain recombines TRBV28 with TRBJ1-2; tentative D call: TRBD1 (5 bases). Germline CDR1 reads MDHEN; CDR2 reads SYDVKM. Trimming removed 11 bases at V and 7 bases at J, with 14 bases between. The CDR3 consists of 11 residues. CDR3 loop: CALGGTGGYTF. CDR3 DNA sequence: TGTGCCCTCGGGGGGACTGGTGGCTACACCTTC.

This chain joins TRBV4-3 and TRBJ1-3, with TRBD1 as a possible D gene (6 bases). V was trimmed by 3 bases and J by 1 base, leaving 16 bases between them. CDR1 is LGHNA, CDR2 YSLEER, per germline. The CDR3 totals 17 residues. CDR3 sequence reads: CASSHGRLGGSGNTIYF. The CDR3 bases are TGCGCCAGCAGCCACGGAAGACTAGGGGGATCTGGAAACACCATATATTTT.

The chain is built from TRBV7-2 and TRBJ2-3; TRBD2 aligns across 13 bases. The germline CDR1 and CDR2 sequences are SGHTA and FQGNSA. The CDR3 consists of 17 residues. J gave up 2 bases and V 5 bases, and 7 bases lay outside the gene matches. The CDR3 DNA follows: TGTGCCAGCAGCGATGGGACTAGCGGGGCCAACACAGATACGCAGTATTTT. Its protein is CASSDGTSGANTDTQYF. The whole variable domain, filled in from reference TRBV7-2 and TRBJ2-3, reads GAGVSQSPSNKVTEKGKDVELRCDPISGHTALYWYRQSLGQGLEFLIYFQGNSAPDKSGLPSDRFSAERTGGSVSTLTIQRTQQEDSAVYLCASSDGTSGANTDTQYFGPGTRLTVL.

This rearrangement joins TRBV7-3 to TRBJ1-1; unclear D gene. Germline CDR1 SGHTA, CDR2 FQGTGA. Trimming took 9 bases from V and 0 from J, leaving 14 bases between them. The CDR3 extends over 14 amino acids. The CDR3 DNA is TGTGCCAGTTCACCGTCGGGGATGAACACTGAAGCTTTCTTT. As protein: CASSPSGMNTEAFF.

The sample holds many counts of this clonotype. The V gene is TRBV6-1, the J gene TRBJ2-3, with 10 bases that match TRBD2. Germline V gene data show CDR1 as MNHNS and CDR2 as SASEGT. Trimming removed 1 base from V and 2 bases from J; junction bases left unmatched: 6. The CDR3 sequence is 17 residues long. The CDR3 is CASSEGIAGGSTDTQYF. CDR3 bases: TGTGCCAGCAGTGAAGGAATAGCGGGGGGCTCCACAGATACGCAGTATTTT.

V and J are TRBV28 and TRBJ2-1; D could derive from TRBD1 or TRBD2 (5 bases each). This CDR3 has 14 residues. V lost 5 bases and J lost 10, with 18 bases in between. In germline, CDR1 is MDHEN, CDR2 SYDVKM. In nucleotides, the CDR3 is TGTGCCAGCAGTCAAGGGACGATGGTTTTGGAGCAGTTCTTC. This translates into CASSQGTMVLEQFF.

Many counts were recorded for this clonotype. The rearrangement uses TRBV6-2 or TRBV6-3 and TRBJ2-7; D might be TRBD2 (6 bases). Trimming shortened V by 6 bases and J by 3 bases, and 6 bases separated the two germline ends. Germline CDR1 and CDR2: MNHEY and SVGEGT. This CDR3 region has 11 residues. CDR3 loop: CASSGGYEQYF. The DNA for the CDR3 is TGTGCCAGCAGCGGGGGCTACGAGCAGTACTTC.

This clonotype was found a few times. This rearrangement joins TRBV5-1 to TRBJ2-1; 8 bases fit TRBD1. There are 16 residues in the CDR3. J lost 4 bases, V lost 2 bases, and 8 bases had no gene match. Germline lookup yields CDR1 SGHRS and CDR2 YFSETQ. CDR3 nucleotide sequence: TGCGCCAGCAGCTTTGGGGACAGGACAAATTACAATGAGCAGTTCTTC. This gives the protein CASSFGDRTNYNEQFF. Looking up the rest from reference TRBV5-1 and TRBJ2-1 gives the full variable domain: KAGVTQTPRYLIKTRGQQVTLSCSPISGHRSVSWYQQTPGQGLQFLFEYFSETQRNKGNFPGRFSGRQFSNSRSEMNVSTLELGDSALYLCASSFGDRTNYNEQFFGPGTRLTVL.

The V call is TRBV7-9, the J call TRBJ1-4, with no clear D. The germline gives CDR1 SEHNR, CDR2 FQNEAQ (reference sequence). Trimming removed 4 bases at V and 5 bases at J, with 5 bases between. The CDR3 is made up of 12 amino acids. This CDR3 is CASSSENEKLFF. The CDR3 DNA follows: TGTGCCAGCAGCTCGGAGAATGAAAAACTGTTTTTT.

This clonotype was counted at least ten times. V and J are TRBV28 and TRBJ2-5; the D gene could be TRBD1 or TRBD2 (6 bases each). Germline CDR1 MDHEN, CDR2 SYDVKM. There are 15 residues in the CDR3. V lost 7 bases to trimming and J lost 5 bases, with 20 bases between them. The DNA for the CDR3 is TGTGCCAGCACCTTTGGGGGGCTAGCGATGGAGACCCAGTACTTC. Translation gives CASTFGGLAMETQYF.

The chain links TRBV6-2 or TRBV6-3 to TRBJ1-6; D is perhaps TRBD1 (5 bases). Germline V gene lookup returns CDR1 MNHEY and CDR2 SVGEGT. The length of the CDR3 is 16 residues. With 0 bases removed from V and 9 bases from J, the gap between germline ends came to 15 bases. The CDR3 loop is CASSYSGAHGFSPLHF. As DNA, the CDR3 is TGTGCCAGCAGTTACTCAGGGGCGCACGGATTTTCACCCCTCCACTTT.

This clonotype has ten or more counts. The chain joins TRBV20-1 to TRBJ2-7; perhaps TRBD1 as D (5 bases). Germline assignment: CDR1 DFQATT and CDR2 SNEGSKA (reference sequence). V lost 0 bases and J 0 bases, leaving 6 bases between the germline ends. This CDR3 spans 13 amino acids. The chain's CDR3 is CSARDDSSYEQYV. Written as DNA, the CDR3 is TGCAGTGCTAGAGACGACAGCTCCTACGAGCAGTACGTC.

This clonotype has just a few counts. The CDR3 bases are TGTGCCAGCAGTTCCGCCGGGACCTATGAATCGACCCAGTACTTC. Amino acid sequence: CASSSAGTYESTQYF. The chain employs TRBV28 and TRBJ2-5, with D perhaps given as TRBD1 or TRBD2 (5 bases each). This CDR3 is built from 15 residues. Germline CDR1 reads MDHEN; CDR2 reads SYDVKM. Trimming pared 4 bases from V and 7 bases from J, leaving 19 bases between.

This clonotype has more than one count but fewer than ten. The chain employs TRBV29-1 and TRBJ2-3, with TRBD2 matching 10 bases. Germline values: CDR1 SQVTM, CDR2 ANQGSEA. The trim removed 7 bases at V and 4 bases at J, leaving 5 bases unmatched. The length of the CDR3 is 13 residues. The CDR3 here is CSGSGLAADTQYF. In nucleotides, the CDR3 is TGCAGCGGATCTGGACTAGCGGCAGATACGCAGTATTTT.

The chain is built from TRBV5-1 and TRBJ1-4; D is unresolved. Germline V gene lookup returns CDR1 SGHRS and CDR2 YFSETQ. The CDR3 has 14 amino acids. V lost 5 bases and J 5 bases, leaving 13 bases between the germline ends. This chain's CDR3 is CASRTSLLNEKLFF. The CDR3 bases are TGCGCCAGCAGGACGAGTCTACTGAATGAAAAACTGTTTTTT.